The source of this T cell receptor beta chain is a study of cytomegalovirus exposure and HLA in healthy donors. Study at large: Genotyping showed roughly 86% of some 400 donors falling in the Caucasian-associated ancestry cluster.

A word on this clone: Its matching antigen is unknown.

The germline CDR1 and CDR2 sequences are SEHNR and FQNEAQ (reference sequence). Trimming took 6 bases from V and 10 from J, leaving 10 bases between them. The CDR3 has 11 amino acids. With 60 Vbeta and 13 Jbeta primers, the PCR was carried out. Profiled with immunoSEQ multiplex PCR; TCRdb holds only in-frame clones, not every one. The table records around 140,000 clones, around 79% of them present only once. Study-level points and caveats: Researchers counted approximately 160 TCR beta chains as cytomegalovirus-associated.

The sample consisted of PBMCs. The chain uses TRBV7-9 and TRBJ2-1, with D maybe TRBD2 (6 bases). This clonotype was sampled from a male donor in good health and CMV-seronegative. This chain's CDR3 is CASSTSNEQFF. CDR3 sequence (DNA): TGTGCCAGCAGTACTAGCAACGAGCAGTTCTTC.